This TCR beta chain was recorded in a study of neoadjuvant nivolumab and ipilimumab in lung cancer. General study findings and limits: Pretherapy blood TCR richness correlated positively with resected tumor richness. TCR receptors were sequenced in few samples. Resected tumors had greater TCR richness and clonality than uninvolved lung. Only two of four nivolumab-treated tumors gained richness and clonality by surgery.

Germline-derived CDR1 and CDR2 are SEHNR and FQNEAQ (reference sequence). V gave up 3 bases and J gave up 1 base; unmatched junction bases: 1. There are 15 residues in the CDR3. Turning to this clone: Its antigen is not known.

Here immunoSEQ multiplex PCR was the method, and the copy in TCRdb shows in-frame clones only, minus some. The top ten clones hold 4.5% to 5% of a sample with fewer than 40,000 clones, approximately 90% of them seen once. The sample in question was peripheral blood, obtained after neoadjuvant nivolumab, alone or with ipilimumab, at or shortly before surgery. The clonotype comes from an adult with non-small cell lung cancer. This chain joins TRBV7-9 and TRBJ2-5; 11 bases are a match to TRBD2. CDR3 loop: CASSFGTSGQETQYF. In DNA, the CDR3 is TGTGCCAGCAGCTTTGGGACTAGCGGCCAAGAGACCCAGTACTTC.